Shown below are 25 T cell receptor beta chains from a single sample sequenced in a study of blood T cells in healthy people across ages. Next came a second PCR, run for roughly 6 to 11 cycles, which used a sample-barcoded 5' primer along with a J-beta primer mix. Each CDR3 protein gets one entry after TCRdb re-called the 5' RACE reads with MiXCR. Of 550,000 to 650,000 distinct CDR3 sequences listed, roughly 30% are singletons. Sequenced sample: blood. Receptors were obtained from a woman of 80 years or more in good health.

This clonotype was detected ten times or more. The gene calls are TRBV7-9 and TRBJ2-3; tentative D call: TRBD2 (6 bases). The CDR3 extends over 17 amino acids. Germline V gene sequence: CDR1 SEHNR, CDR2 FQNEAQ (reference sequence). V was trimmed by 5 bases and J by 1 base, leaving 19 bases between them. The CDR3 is CASSQTKGGFRTDTQYF. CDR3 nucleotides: TGTGCCAGCAGCCAAACCAAAGGAGGGTTTCGCACAGATACGCAGTATTTT.

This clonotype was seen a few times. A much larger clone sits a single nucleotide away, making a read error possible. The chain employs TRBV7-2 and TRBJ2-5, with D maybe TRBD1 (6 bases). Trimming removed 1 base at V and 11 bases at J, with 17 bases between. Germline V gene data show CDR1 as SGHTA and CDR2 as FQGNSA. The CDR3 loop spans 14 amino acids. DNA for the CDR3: TGTGCCAGCAGCTTAGATGGGGGCTACAATGAGCAGTACTTC. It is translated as CASSLDGGYNEQYF.

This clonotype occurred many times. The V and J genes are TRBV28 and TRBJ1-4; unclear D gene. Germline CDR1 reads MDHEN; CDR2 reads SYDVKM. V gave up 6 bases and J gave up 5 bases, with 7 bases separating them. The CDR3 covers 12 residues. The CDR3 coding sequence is TGTGCCAGCAGGGACCAGAATGAAAAACTGTTTTTT. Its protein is CASRDQNEKLFF.

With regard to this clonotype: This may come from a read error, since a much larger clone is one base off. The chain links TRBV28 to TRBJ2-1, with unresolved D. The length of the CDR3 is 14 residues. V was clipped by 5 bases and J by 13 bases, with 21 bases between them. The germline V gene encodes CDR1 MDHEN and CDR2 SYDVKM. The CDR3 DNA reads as TGTGCCAGCAGTCCTACTCTCTCCCGAGAGACCCAGTTCTTC. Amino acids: CASSPTLSRETQFF.

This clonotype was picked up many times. CDR3 in DNA: TGCAGTGGAGAAGCGGGGGGTTTCTACTACGAGCAGTACTTC. It yields the protein CSGEAGGFYYEQYF. V is TRBV20-1 and J is TRBJ2-7; 9 bases fit TRBD2. V lost 7 bases and J lost 3; bases outside the gene matches: 10. Per germline, CDR1 DFQATT and CDR2 SNEGSKA (reference sequence). CDR3 length: 14 amino acids.

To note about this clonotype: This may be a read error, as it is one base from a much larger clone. Here the CDR3 DNA reads TGTGCCAGCAAGGGAGGTTCACCCCTCCACTTT. Encoded protein: CASKGGSPLHF. The V and J genes are TRBV2 and TRBJ1-6; D gene unclear. The CDR3 has 11 amino acids. Per germline, CDR1 SNHLY and CDR2 FYNNEI. V lost 7 bases and J lost 9, with 7 bases in between.

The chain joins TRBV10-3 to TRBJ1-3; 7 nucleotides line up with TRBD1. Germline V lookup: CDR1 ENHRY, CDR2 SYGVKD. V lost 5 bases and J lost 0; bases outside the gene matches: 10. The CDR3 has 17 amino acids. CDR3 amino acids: CAISFGTVASSGNTIYF. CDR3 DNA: TGTGCCATCAGTTTCGGGACAGTAGCCAGCTCTGGAAACACCATATATTTT.

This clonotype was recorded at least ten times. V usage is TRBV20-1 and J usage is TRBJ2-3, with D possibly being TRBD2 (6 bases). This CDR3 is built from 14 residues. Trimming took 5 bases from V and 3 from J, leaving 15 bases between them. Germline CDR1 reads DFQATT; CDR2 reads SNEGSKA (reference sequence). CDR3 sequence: CSALSSGSTDTQYF. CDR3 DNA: TGCAGTGCTCTTAGTAGCGGATCGACAGATACGCAGTATTTT.

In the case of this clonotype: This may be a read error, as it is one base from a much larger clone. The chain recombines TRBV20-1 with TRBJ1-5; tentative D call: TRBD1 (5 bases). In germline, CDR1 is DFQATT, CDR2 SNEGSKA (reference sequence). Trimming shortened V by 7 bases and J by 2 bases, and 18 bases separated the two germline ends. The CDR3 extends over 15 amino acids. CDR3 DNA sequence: TGCAGTGTCTCGCGCCCGGGGGTTGGCAATCAGCCCCAGCATTTT. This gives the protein CSVSRPGVGNQPQHF.

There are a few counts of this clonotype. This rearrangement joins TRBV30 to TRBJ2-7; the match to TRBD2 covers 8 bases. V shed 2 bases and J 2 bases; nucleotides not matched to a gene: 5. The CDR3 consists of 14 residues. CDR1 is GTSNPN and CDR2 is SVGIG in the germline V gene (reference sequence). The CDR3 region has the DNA TGTGCCTGGAGTCGGGGGGGCTCCCCCTACGAGCAGTACTTC. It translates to CAWSRGGSPYEQYF. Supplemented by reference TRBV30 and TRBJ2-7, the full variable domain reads SQTIHQWPATLVQPVGSPLSLECTVEGTSNPNLYWYRQAAGRGLQLLFYSVGIGQISSEVPQNLSASRPQDRQFILSSKKLLLSDSGFYLCAWSRGGSPYEQYFGPGTRLTVT.

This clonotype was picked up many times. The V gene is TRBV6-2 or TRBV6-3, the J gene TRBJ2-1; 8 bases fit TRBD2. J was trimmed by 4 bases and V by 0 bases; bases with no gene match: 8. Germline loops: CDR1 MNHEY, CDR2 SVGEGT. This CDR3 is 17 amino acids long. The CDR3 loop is CASSYSGGGKPYNEQFF. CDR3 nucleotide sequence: TGTGCCAGCAGTTACTCCGGGGGGGGGAAACCTTACAATGAGCAGTTCTTC.

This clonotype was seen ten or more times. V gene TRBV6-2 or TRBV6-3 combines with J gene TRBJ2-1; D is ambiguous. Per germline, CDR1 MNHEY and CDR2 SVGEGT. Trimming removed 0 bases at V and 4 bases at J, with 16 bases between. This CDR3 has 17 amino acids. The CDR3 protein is CASSYSSDGPSYNEQFF. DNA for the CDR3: TGTGCCAGCAGTTACTCGAGCGACGGACCTTCATACAATGAGCAGTTCTTC.

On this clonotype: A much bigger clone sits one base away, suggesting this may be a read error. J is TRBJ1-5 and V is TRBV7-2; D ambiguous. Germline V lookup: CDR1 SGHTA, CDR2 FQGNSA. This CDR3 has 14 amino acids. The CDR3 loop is CAGSLGNSNQPQHF. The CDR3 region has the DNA TGTGCCGGCAGTCTGGGTAATAGCAATCAGCCCCAGCATTTT.

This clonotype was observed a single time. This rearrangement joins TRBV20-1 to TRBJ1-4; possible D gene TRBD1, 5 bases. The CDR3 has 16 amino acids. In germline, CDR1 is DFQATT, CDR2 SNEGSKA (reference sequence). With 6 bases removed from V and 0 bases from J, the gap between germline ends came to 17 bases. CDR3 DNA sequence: TGCAGTGCCCGGTCCGTCAGGGAGGCAACTAATGAAAAACTGTTTTTT. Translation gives CSARSVREATNEKLFF.

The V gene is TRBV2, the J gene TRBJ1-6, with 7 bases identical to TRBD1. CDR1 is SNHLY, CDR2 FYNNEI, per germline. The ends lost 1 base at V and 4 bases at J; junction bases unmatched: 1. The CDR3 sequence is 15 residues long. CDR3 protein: CASSEVGQYNSPLHF. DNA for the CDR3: TGTGCCAGCAGTGAAGTGGGACAGTATAATTCACCCCTCCACTTT. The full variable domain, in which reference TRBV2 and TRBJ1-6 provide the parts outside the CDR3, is EPEVTQTPSHQVTQMGQEVILRCVPISNHLYFYWYRQILGQKVEFLVSFYNNEISEKSEIFDDQFSVERPDGSNFTLKIRSTKLEDSAMYFCASSEVGQYNSPLHFGNGTRLTVT.

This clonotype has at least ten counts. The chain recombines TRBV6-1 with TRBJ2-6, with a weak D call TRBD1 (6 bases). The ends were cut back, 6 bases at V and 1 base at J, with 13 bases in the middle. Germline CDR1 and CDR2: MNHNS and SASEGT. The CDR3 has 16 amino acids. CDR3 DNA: TGTGCCAGCAGGGACAGAAGATCGTCTGGGGCCAACGTCCTGACTTTC. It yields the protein CASRDRRSSGANVLTF.

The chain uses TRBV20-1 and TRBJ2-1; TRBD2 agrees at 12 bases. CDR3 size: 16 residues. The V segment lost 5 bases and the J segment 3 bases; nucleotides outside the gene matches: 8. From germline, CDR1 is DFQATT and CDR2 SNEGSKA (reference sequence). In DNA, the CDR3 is TGCAGTGCTCGCCCCGGACTAGCGGGGTACTACAATGAGCAGTTCTTC. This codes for CSARPGLAGYYNEQFF.

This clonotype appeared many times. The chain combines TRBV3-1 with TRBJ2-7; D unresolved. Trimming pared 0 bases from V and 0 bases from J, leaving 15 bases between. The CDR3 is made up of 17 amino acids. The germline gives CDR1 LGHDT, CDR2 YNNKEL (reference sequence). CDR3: CASSQDGWGSPSYEQYF. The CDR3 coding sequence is TGTGCCAGCAGCCAAGATGGGTGGGGATCACCCTCCTACGAGCAGTACTTC.

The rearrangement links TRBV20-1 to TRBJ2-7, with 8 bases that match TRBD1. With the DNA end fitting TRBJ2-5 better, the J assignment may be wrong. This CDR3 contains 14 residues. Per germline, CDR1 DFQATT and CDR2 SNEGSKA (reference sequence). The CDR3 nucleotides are TGCAGTGCCAAGGACCGGACAGGGAAAGAGACCCAGTACTTC. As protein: CSAKDRTGKETQYF.

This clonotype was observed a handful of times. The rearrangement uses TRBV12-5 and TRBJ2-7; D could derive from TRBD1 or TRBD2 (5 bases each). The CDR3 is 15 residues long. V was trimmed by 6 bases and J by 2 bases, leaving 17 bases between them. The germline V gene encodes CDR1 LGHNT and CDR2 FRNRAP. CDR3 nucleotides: TGTGCTAGTGGCCCCGGGGCCGTGGGACCCTACGAGCAGTACTTC. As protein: CASGPGAVGPYEQYF. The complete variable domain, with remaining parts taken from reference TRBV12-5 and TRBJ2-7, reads DARVTQTPRHKVTEMGQEVTMRCQPILGHNTVFWYRQTMMQGLELLAYFRNRAPLDDSGMPKDRFSAEMPDATLATLKIQPSEPRDSAVYFCASGPGAVGPYEQYFGPGTRLTVT.

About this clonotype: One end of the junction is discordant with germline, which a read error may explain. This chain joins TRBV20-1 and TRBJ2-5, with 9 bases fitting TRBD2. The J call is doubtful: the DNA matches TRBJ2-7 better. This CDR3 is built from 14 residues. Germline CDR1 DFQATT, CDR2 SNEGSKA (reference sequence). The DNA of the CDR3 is TGCAGTACTAGGTTAGCGGGGGCTTTCTACGAGCAGTACTTC. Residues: CSTRLAGAFYEQYF.

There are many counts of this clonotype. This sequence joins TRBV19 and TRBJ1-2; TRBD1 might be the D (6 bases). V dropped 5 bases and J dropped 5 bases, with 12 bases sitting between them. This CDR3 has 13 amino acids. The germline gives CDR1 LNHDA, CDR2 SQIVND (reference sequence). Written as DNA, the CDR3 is TGTGCCAGTAGTCTGCGACAGGTTTATGGCTACACCTTC. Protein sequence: CASSLRQVYGYTF.

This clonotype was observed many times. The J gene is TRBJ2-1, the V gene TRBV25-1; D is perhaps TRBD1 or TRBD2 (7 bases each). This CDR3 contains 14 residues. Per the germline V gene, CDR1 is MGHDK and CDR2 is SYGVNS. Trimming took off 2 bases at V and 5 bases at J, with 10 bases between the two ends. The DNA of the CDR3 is TGTGCCAGCAGTGAAGCAGGGGGGGACAATGAGCAGTTCTTC. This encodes CASSEAGGDNEQFF.

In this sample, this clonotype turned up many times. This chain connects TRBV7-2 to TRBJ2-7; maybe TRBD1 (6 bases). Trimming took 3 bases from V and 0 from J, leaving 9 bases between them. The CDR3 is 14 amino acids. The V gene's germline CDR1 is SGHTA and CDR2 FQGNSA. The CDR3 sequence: CASSFDRFSYEQYF. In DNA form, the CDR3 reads TGTGCCAGCAGCTTTGACAGGTTCTCCTACGAGCAGTACTTC.

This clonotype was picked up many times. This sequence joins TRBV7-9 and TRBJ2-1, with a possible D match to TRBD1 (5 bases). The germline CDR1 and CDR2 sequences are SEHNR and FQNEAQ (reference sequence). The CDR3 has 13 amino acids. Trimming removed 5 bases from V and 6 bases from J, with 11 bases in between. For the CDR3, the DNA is TGTGCCAGCAGCGCCTCTGACAGCAATGAGCAGTTCTTC. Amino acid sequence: CASSASDSNEQFF.